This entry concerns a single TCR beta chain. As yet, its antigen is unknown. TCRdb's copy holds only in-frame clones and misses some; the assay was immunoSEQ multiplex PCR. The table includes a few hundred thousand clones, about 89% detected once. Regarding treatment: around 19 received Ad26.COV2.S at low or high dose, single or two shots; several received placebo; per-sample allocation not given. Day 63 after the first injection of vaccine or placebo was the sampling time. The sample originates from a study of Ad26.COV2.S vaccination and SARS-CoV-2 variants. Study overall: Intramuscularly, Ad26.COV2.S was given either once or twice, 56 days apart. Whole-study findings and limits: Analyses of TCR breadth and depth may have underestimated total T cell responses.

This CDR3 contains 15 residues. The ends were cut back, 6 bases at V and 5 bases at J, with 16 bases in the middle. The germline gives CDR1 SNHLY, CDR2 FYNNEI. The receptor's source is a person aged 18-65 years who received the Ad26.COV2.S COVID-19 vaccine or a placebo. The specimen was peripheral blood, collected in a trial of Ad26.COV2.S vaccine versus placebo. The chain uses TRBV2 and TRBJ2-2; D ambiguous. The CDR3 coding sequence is TGTGCCAGCAGCTACCCCCCCTTAGTTACCGGGGAGCTGTTTTTT. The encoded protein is CASSYPPLVTGELFF.